This is a list of T cell receptor beta chains from one sample in a study of Graves' ophthalmopathy and Graves' hyperthyroidism. TCRdb reprocessed the multiplex PCR reads via MiXCR and lists one record per CDR3 protein. Altogether a few hundred thousand distinct CDR3 sequences are present, under 25% being singletons, with the ten largest covering 2.5% to 3.5%. Sequencing used peripheral blood. These receptors all stem from a woman under 30 with stable Graves' hyperthyroidism. The CDR3 runs from the conserved cysteine through the conserved F or W. D genes are given only for firm matches. Clone sizes are given selectively: once, few, many, or a class where the clone is expanded.

j_call,v_call,d_call,clone_size,cdr3_nt,cdr3_aa
TRBJ2-5,TRBV12-3/TRBV12-4,-,many,TGTGCCAGCAGTTTAGGATGGAAAGAGACCCAGTACTTC,CASSLGWKETQYF
TRBJ2-7,TRBV15,-,many,TGTGCCACCAGCAGAGATCTCGTACAGGGGCAGTACTTC,CATSRDLVQGQYF
TRBJ2-7,TRBV28,-,many,TGTGCCAGCACCCCGGCGGGGCAGGGTAACTACGAGCAGTACTTC,CASTPAGQGNYEQYF
TRBJ1-2,TRBV28,TRBD1,-,TGTGCCAGCAGTTTGACTCGGGACAGCTATGGCTACACCTTC,CASSLTRDSYGYTF
TRBJ1-5,TRBV19,TRBD1,-,TGTGCCAGTCACCCCGGGACAGTTAATAATCAGCCCCAGCATTTT,CASHPGTVNNQPQHF
TRBJ2-5,TRBV28,TRBD1,-,TGTGCCAGCAACGGGGACAGGGTGTACCAAGAGACCCAGTACTTC,CASNGDRVYQETQYF
TRBJ2-7,TRBV6-2/TRBV6-3,-,many,TGTGCCAGCAGATTGGGATGGGGGCGTTTCTCCTACGAGCAGTACTTC,CASRLGWGRFSYEQYF
TRBJ1-1,TRBV6-6,-,many,TGTGCCAGCAGTCCGGGACCGTGGGCTGAAGCTTTCTTT,CASSPGPWAEAFF
TRBJ1-1,TRBV29-1,-,-,TGCAGCGTGGGCATGAACACTGAAGCTTTCTTT,CSVGMNTEAFF
TRBJ2-7,TRBV5-1,-,many,TGCGCCAGCAGCCCCATTGGCAAAGGGAGGCACTCCTACGAGCAGTACTTC,CASSPIGKGRHSYEQYF
TRBJ1-2,TRBV29-1,-,many,TGCAGCGCTCTAGGACGGAATGGCTACACCTTC,CSALGRNGYTF
TRBJ2-2,TRBV30,-,many,TGTGCCTGGAGTGCATCGAGGGCGCCGAACACCGGGGAGCTGTTTTTT,CAWSASRAPNTGELFF
TRBJ2-1,TRBV25-1,-,-,TGTGCCAGCAGCTCGTTCAATGAGCAGTTCTTC,CASSSFNEQFF
TRBJ1-2,TRBV10-3,-,many,TGTGCCATCACCTTAGACAGAGGCGGCGGCTACACCTTC,CAITLDRGGGYTF
TRBJ1-1,TRBV7-9,-,many,TGTGCCAGCAGCTTAGAAGCAGGGCTTCGGGTAGCTTTCTTT,CASSLEAGLRVAFF
TRBJ2-5,TRBV27,-,once,TGTGCCAGCAGTTTAAACAGGGTTTATGGGATGGAGACCCAGTACTTC,CASSLNRVYGMETQYF
TRBJ1-6,TRBV13,-,many,TGTGCCAGCAGACCCCGGGGGGCCTATAATTCACCCCTCCACTTT,CASRPRGAYNSPLHF
TRBJ1-2,TRBV4-1,TRBD1,many,TGCGCCAGCAGCCAATGGAACAGGGGCCGAGCCTTTAACTATGGCTACACCTTC,CASSQWNRGRAFNYGYTF
TRBJ2-5,TRBV4-2,-,many,TGTGCCAGCAGCCAAGAGAAACTCGGTAGGGAGACCCAGTACTTC,CASSQEKLGRETQYF
TRBJ1-2,TRBV7-2,TRBD1,many,TGTGCCAGCAACATCAGACAGGGGGCTGGGGGCTACACCTTC,CASNIRQGAGGYTF
TRBJ1-1,TRBV19,-,many,TGTGCCAGTAGAAGGTCCAGGCTGAACACTGAAGCTTTCTTT,CASRRSRLNTEAFF
TRBJ2-5,TRBV7-3,TRBD1,-,TGTGCCAGCAGCTTAACGTTGGGACAGCAAGAGACCCAGTACTTC,CASSLTLGQQETQYF
TRBJ2-7,TRBV6-2/TRBV6-3,TRBD2,many,TGTGCCAGCAGGAAAGCGGGAGGGTCCTACGAGCAGTACTTC,CASRKAGGSYEQYF
TRBJ2-5,TRBV20-1,TRBD2,many,TGCAGTGCTAGAGATCTGCCTAGCGGGAGGGCTTTGGAGACCCAGTACTTC,CSARDLPSGRALETQYF
TRBJ1-2,TRBV28,-,-,TGTGCCAGCACCCGGGGGGCTGGGTCCCTAGGGGAAGGCTACACCTTC,CASTRGAGSLGEGYTF
TRBJ2-5,TRBV6-5,TRBD2,many,TGTGCCAGCAGCCGGACTAGGAGTCAAGAGACCCAGTACTTC,CASSRTRSQETQYF
TRBJ2-7,TRBV15,-,many,TGTGCCACCAGCAGAGCCGGGGGGCTAGGCGAGCAGTACTTC,CATSRAGGLGEQYF
TRBJ1-1,TRBV15,TRBD1,-,TGTGCCACCATCCCGGTGCCGGGACAGGGGGACCCTGAAGCTTTCTTT,CATIPVPGQGDPEAFF
TRBJ1-2,TRBV12-3/TRBV12-4,-,-,TGTGCCAGCAGTTTCGGACCACCCAACTATGGCTACACCTTC,CASSFGPPNYGYTF
TRBJ1-3,TRBV6-1,-,many,TGTGCCAGCAGCCGGACCCTGAGCTCTGGAAACACCATATATTTT,CASSRTLSSGNTIYF
TRBJ1-1,TRBV27,-,-,TGTGCCAGCAGTTTACAGGCGGGCACCGAAGCTTTCTTT,CASSLQAGTEAFF
TRBJ1-1,TRBV18,-,many,TGTGCCAGCTCACCCTTCAGGGTCGGGAACACTGAAGCTTTCTTT,CASSPFRVGNTEAFF
TRBJ2-7,TRBV6-5,TRBD1,many,TGTGCCAGCAGTTACTCGCACAGGGGTTCCTACGAGCAGTACTTC,CASSYSHRGSYEQYF
TRBJ2-7,TRBV7-8,-,many,TGTGCCAGCAGCAGGACATTCTCCTACGAGCAGTACTTC,CASSRTFSYEQYF
TRBJ2-7,TRBV7-9,-,many,TGTGCCAGCAGCGGAGGGGTTACATACGAGCAGTACTTC,CASSGGVTYEQYF
TRBJ1-2,TRBV7-2,-,many,TGTGCCAGCAGCTTAGGATCTCGGGGCGGCTACACCTTC,CASSLGSRGGYTF
TRBJ2-7,TRBV6-1,-,-,TGTGCCAGCAGGTCCCCAGGCTCCTACGAGCAGTACTTC,CASRSPGSYEQYF
TRBJ1-1,TRBV20-1,TRBD1,-,TGCAGTGCACCCGGGACAGGGAAAACTGAAGCTTTCTTT,CSAPGTGKTEAFF
TRBJ1-5,TRBV12-3/TRBV12-4,-,few,TGTGCCAGCACCCTGCGGCTTAGCAATCAGCCCCAGCATTTT,CASTLRLSNQPQHF
TRBJ1-5,TRBV27,-,many,TGTGCCAGCAGTTACCAGGAAGGTCAGCCCCAGCATTTT,CASSYQEGQPQHF
TRBJ1-5,TRBV10-2,TRBD1,-,TGCGCCAGCAGTGAGCAGGGGGTAGGTCAGCCCCAGCATTTT,CASSEQGVGQPQHF
TRBJ1-1,TRBV4-1,-,many,TGCGCCAGCAGCCAAGATTTCGGGGCGCGCAAATCGGCTTTCTTT,CASSQDFGARKSAFF
TRBJ1-1,TRBV11-1,TRBD1,-,TGTGCCAGCAGCTTACCGGACAGGGGGCGAAACACTGAAGCTTTCTTT,CASSLPDRGRNTEAFF
TRBJ2-5,TRBV10-3,-,many,TGTGCCATCAGTGAACACAGGGAGGGAGAGACCCAGTACTTC,CAISEHREGETQYF
TRBJ2-2,TRBV27,TRBD2,many,TGTGCCAGCAGTTTACCGGGACTAGCGGGAGGGCCCGGGGAGCTGTTTTTT,CASSLPGLAGGPGELFF
TRBJ2-4,TRBV20-1,-,many,TGCAGTGCTATAGGGAGTGAGGCCAAAAACATTCAGTACTTC,CSAIGSEAKNIQYF
TRBJ2-7,TRBV20-1,TRBD2,many,TGCAGTGCTAGAACTAGCGGGAGGGCCTACGAGCAGTACTTC,CSARTSGRAYEQYF
TRBJ2-3,TRBV7-8,TRBD1,few,TGTGGCAGCAGCTTTAGGGGACAGACCACAGATACGCAGTATTTT,CGSSFRGQTTDTQYF
TRBJ1-5,TRBV6-5,-,many,TGTGCCAGCAGTTACCTGGCCAGGCTCAATCAGCCCCAGCATTTT,CASSYLARLNQPQHF
TRBJ2-7,TRBV4-1,TRBD2,many,TGCGCCAGCAGCCAAGCTTACTTAGCGGGATCTACCTACGAGCAGTACTTC,CASSQAYLAGSTYEQYF
TRBJ2-5,TRBV5-1,-,few,TGCGCCAGCAGCTTGGAGGAATTCCAAGAGACCCAGTACTTC,CASSLEEFQETQYF
TRBJ1-1,TRBV6-1,-,many,TGTGCCAGCAGTGAAGTAGTGGGGTTGACTGAAGCTTTCTTT,CASSEVVGLTEAFF
TRBJ1-1,TRBV20-1,TRBD1,many,TGCAGTGCTAGGGACCCGGGACAGGGGGCATACGCTGAAGCTCTCTTT,CSARDPGQGAYAEALF